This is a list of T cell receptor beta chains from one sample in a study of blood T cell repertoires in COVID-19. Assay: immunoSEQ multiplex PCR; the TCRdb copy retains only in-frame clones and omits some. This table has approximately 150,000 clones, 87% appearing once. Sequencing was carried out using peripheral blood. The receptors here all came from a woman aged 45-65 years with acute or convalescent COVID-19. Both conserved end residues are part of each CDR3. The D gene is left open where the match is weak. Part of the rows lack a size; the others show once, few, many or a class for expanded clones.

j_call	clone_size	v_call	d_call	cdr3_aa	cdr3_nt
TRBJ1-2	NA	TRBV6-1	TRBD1	CASSEALTGANYGYTF	TGTGCCAGCAGTGAAGCGCTTACAGGGGCGAACTATGGCTACACCTTC
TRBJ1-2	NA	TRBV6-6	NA	CASRYSGESNYGYTF	TGTGCCAGCAGGTACTCAGGGGAATCTAACTATGGCTACACCTTC
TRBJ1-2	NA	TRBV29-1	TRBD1	CSVDPTGDYGYTF	TGCAGCGTTGACCCCACAGGGGACTATGGCTACACCTTC
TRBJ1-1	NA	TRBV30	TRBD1	CAWSVQGTAWTEAFF	TGTGCCTGGAGTGTACAGGGGACAGCCTGGACTGAAGCTTTCTTT
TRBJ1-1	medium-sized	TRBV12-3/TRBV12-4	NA	CASRLRVTEAFF	TGTGCCAGCAGATTGAGGGTCACTGAAGCTTTCTTT
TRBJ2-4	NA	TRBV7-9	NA	CASSAAGAENIQYF	TGTGCCAGCAGCGCGGCGGGGGCGGAAAACATTCAGTACTTC
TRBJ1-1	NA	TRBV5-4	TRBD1	CASSSTYRDRSEAFF	TGTGCCAGCAGCTCGACCTACCGGGACAGAAGTGAAGCTTTCTTT
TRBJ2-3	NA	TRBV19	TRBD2	CASSNRAGGTDTQYF	TGTGCCAGTAGTAATCGAGCGGGAGGGACAGATACGCAGTATTTT
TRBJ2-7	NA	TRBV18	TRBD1	CASSPGTGSYEQYF	TGTGCCAGCTCACCCGGGACAGGTTCCTACGAGCAGTACTTC
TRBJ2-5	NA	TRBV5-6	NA	CASSLAGLFGTQYF	TGTGCCAGCAGCTTGGCGGGTCTGTTCGGGACCCAGTACTTC
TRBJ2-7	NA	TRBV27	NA	CASRAGSRESYEQYF	TGTGCCAGCCGGGCCGGGAGTAGGGAGTCCTACGAGCAGTACTTC
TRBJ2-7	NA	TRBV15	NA	CATSRDTRGYEQYF	TGTGCCACCAGCAGAGACACGCGGGGCTACGAGCAGTACTTC
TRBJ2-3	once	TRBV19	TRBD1	CASNTGTGVGDTQYF	TGTGCCAGTAACACCGGGACAGGGGTGGGAGATACGCAGTATTTT
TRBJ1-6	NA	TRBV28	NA	CASSTNRLGTYNSPLHF	TGTGCCAGCAGTACGAACAGGCTTGGCACCTATAATTCACCCCTCCACTTT
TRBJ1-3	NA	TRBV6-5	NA	CASSFKGFPSGNTIYF	TGTGCCAGCAGTTTTAAGGGGTTTCCATCTGGAAACACCATATATTTT
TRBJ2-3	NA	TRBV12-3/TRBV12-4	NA	CASNFGTDTQYF	TGTGCCAGCAATTTCGGCACAGATACGCAGTATTTT
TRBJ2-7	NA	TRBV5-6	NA	CASSLAADSAPHEQYF	TGTGCCAGCAGCTTGGCCGCGGACAGTGCCCCCCACGAGCAGTACTTC
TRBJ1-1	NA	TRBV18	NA	CASSPNRWANTEAFF	TGTGCCAGCTCACCGAATCGGTGGGCGAACACTGAAGCTTTCTTT
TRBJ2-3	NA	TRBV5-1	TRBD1	CASSLGQGLDTQYF	TGCGCCAGCAGCCTGGGACAGGGTCTTGATACGCAGTATTTT
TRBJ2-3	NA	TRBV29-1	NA	CSVEERTVYPDTQYF	TGCAGCGTTGAAGAACGCACAGTTTACCCAGATACGCAGTATTTT
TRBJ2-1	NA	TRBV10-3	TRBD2	CAIRGLAGEGEQFF	TGTGCCATCAGAGGACTAGCGGGGGAGGGTGAGCAGTTCTTC
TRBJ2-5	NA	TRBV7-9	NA	CASSTSPGGETQYF	TGTGCCAGCAGCACCTCACCAGGGGGGGAGACCCAGTACTTC
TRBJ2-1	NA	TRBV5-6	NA	CASSLVLSGFHNEQFF	TGTGCCAGCAGCTTGGTTCTGTCAGGTTTTCACAATGAGCAGTTCTTC
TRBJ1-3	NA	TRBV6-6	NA	CASSPTGTSGNTIYF	TGTGCCAGCAGCCCTACAGGGACCTCTGGAAACACCATATATTTT
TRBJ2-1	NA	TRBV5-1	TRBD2	CASTPTSGRLNEQFF	TGCGCCAGCACCCCGACTAGCGGGAGGCTAAATGAGCAGTTCTTC
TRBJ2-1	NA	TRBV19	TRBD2	CASSMRGAIAGANEQFF	TGTGCCAGTAGTATGAGGGGAGCGATAGCGGGAGCGAATGAGCAGTTCTTC
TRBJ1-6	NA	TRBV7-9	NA	CASSSRQDPNSPLHF	TGTGCCAGCAGCTCACGACAGGACCCAAATTCACCCCTCCACTTT
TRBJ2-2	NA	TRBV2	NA	CASSEDVSGFTGELFF	TGTGCCAGCAGTGAAGACGTCAGCGGGTTCACCGGGGAGCTGTTTTTT
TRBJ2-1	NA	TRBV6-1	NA	CASTEPSTGFDEQFF	TGTGCCAGCACTGAACCTAGTACAGGTTTCGATGAGCAGTTCTTC
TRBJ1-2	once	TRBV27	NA	CASSLSRGYGYTF	TGTGCCAGCAGTTTATCGCGAGGGTATGGCTACACCTTC
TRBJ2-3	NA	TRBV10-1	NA	CASSESKVSFGTDTQYF	TGCGCCAGCAGTGAGTCGAAGGTTAGCTTTGGCACAGATACGCAGTATTTT
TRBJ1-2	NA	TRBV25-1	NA	CASNGGVRGGYTF	TGTGCCAGCAATGGAGGGGTTCGAGGGGGCTACACCTTC
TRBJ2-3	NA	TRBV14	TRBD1	CASSQDLGQGLTDTQYF	TGTGCCAGCAGCCAAGATCTCGGACAGGGGCTTACAGATACGCAGTATTTT
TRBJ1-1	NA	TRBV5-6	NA	CASSLEPGTTEAFF	TGTGCCAGCAGCTTGGAACCGGGAACAACTGAAGCTTTCTTT
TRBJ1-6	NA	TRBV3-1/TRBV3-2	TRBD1	CASSQEARRTGGNSPLHF	TGTGCCAGCAGCCAAGAAGCCCGGCGGACAGGGGGAAATTCACCCCTCCACTTT
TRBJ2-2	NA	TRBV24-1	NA	CATSDPDRSNTGELFF	TGTGCCACCAGTGACCCAGACAGGTCGAACACCGGGGAGCTGTTTTTT
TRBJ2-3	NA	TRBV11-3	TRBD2	CASSLGVAGEWTDTQYF	TGTGCCAGCAGCTTAGGAGTAGCGGGAGAATGGACAGATACGCAGTATTTT
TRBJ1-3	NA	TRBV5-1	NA	CASSFGEAGNTIYF	TGCGCCAGCAGCTTCGGGGAGGCTGGAAACACCATATATTTT
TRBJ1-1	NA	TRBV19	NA	CASSRNRANTEAFF	TGTGCCAGTAGTAGAAACAGGGCGAACACTGAAGCTTTCTTT
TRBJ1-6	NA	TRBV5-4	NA	CASSLTYGLLSPLHF	TGTGCCAGCAGCTTGACTTATGGGCTACTCTCACCCCTCCACTTT
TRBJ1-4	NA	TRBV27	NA	CASSLTGGEKLFF	TGTGCCAGCAGTTTAACGGGGGGAGAAAAACTGTTTTTT